Below, 14 T cell receptor beta chains from the same sample are listed, as sequenced in a study of regulatory T cells in long-lasting Graves disease. Combining iRepertoire HTBI primers with Arm-PCR of CDR3 regions, the authors built TCR beta libraries. TCRdb used MiXCR to reprocess the multiplex PCR reads, holding one entry per CDR3 protein. In the table there are roughly 500,000 distinct CDR3 sequences, approximately 12% of which are singletons. Stated time point: newly diagnosed GD, antithyroid drugs for less than 3 months. From RNA extracted from PBMCs, the TCR library was made. These data are also associated with another study on T cells in Graves' hyperthyroidism and ophthalmopathy.

This material consisted of peripheral blood mononuclear cells (PBMCs), taken at new diagnosis, from a patient treated with antithyroid drugs. These receptor sequences come from a woman aged 30 to 39 with Graves disease.

In this sample, this clonotype turned up a few times. The chain couples TRBV4-1 to TRBJ2-1, with D possibly matching TRBD1 (5 bases). The CDR3 runs to 15 residues. The V end lost 7 bases, the J end lost 7 bases, and 20 bases lay between the germline ends. Germline V gene sequence: CDR1 MGHRA, CDR2 YSYEKL. Here the CDR3 reads CASTPWAGLGNEQFF. Here the CDR3 DNA reads TGCGCCAGCACCCCCTGGGCAGGGTTGGGTAATGAGCAGTTCTTC.

This clonotype was detected many times. The chain is built from TRBV6-1 and TRBJ2-1; D gene uncertain. The CDR3 is 15 residues long. Looked up from germline, CDR1 is MNHNS and CDR2 is SASEGT. Trimming removed 5 bases from V and 4 bases from J, with 15 bases in between. CDR3 in amino acids: CASSPQSYLYNEQFF. CDR3 nucleotide sequence: TGTGCCAGCAGTCCCCAAAGTTACCTGTACAATGAGCAGTTCTTC.

This clonotype was found many times. This chain joins TRBV7-9 and TRBJ2-2; TRBD1 is a possible D gene (7 bases). The V end was cut by 8 bases, the J end by 0 bases, with 16 bases between. The germline V gene encodes CDR1 SEHNR and CDR2 FQNEAQ (reference sequence). The CDR3 has 16 residues. The CDR3 bases are TGTGCCAGCCCGCAGGGGGGCCCCACGAACACCGGGGAGCTGTTTTTT. Protein: CASPQGGPTNTGELFF.

The table lists this clonotype with many counts. V gene TRBV25-1 combines with J gene TRBJ2-5; 12 positions agree with TRBD2. The CDR3 is 16 residues long. Germline V gene data show CDR1 as MGHDK and CDR2 as SYGVNS. V shed 6 bases, J shed 3 bases, and the junction held 8 bases outside the gene matches. Written as DNA, the CDR3 is TGTGCCAGCAGCAGGGGTCTAGCGGGAGGGGAAGAGACCCAGTACTTC. It yields the protein CASSRGLAGGEETQYF.

This rearrangement joins TRBV25-1 to TRBJ2-3, with 9 nucleotides matching TRBD1. The trim removed 0 bases at V and 5 bases at J, leaving 15 bases unmatched. The CDR3 covers 19 residues. Germline V gene lookup returns CDR1 MGHDK and CDR2 SYGVNS. The CDR3 loop reads CASSEYQVGQGWKGDTQYF. The CDR3 nucleotides read TGTGCCAGCAGTGAATATCAGGTGGGACAGGGATGGAAAGGAGATACGCAGTATTTT.

This clonotype was seen more than once but under ten times. The J gene is TRBJ1-4, the V gene TRBV2; no clear D gene. The CDR3 runs 14 residues. Germline CDR1 reads SNHLY; CDR2 reads FYNNEI. The ends were cut back, 7 bases at V and 0 bases at J, with 9 bases in the middle. Here the CDR3 reads CASINGATNEKLFF. As DNA, the CDR3 is TGTGCCAGCATAAACGGGGCAACTAATGAAAAACTGTTTTTT.

At least ten counts were recorded for this clonotype. The rearrangement uses TRBV6-2 or TRBV6-3 and TRBJ2-5, with D unresolved. Germline values: CDR1 MNHEY, CDR2 SVGEGT. CDR3 size: 16 residues. Trimming left V 5 bases short and J 5 bases short, with 21 bases between. CDR3 protein: CASSEIWLTSEETQYF. The CDR3 region has the DNA TGTGCCAGCAGTGAGATCTGGCTGACATCGGAGGAGACCCAGTACTTC.

There are a few counts of this clonotype. The J gene is TRBJ2-7, the V gene TRBV4-3; a possible D gene is TRBD1 (6 bases). Trimming removed 4 bases at V and 4 bases at J, with 17 bases between. Per the germline V gene, CDR1 is LGHNA and CDR2 is YSLEER. The CDR3 is 15 residues long. The CDR3, as DNA: TGCGCCAGCAGCCGGGAAACAGGGACGGGTTACGAGCAGTACTTC. Amino acids: CASSRETGTGYEQYF.

Concerning this clonotype: This clone may be a read error of a much larger clone one base away. This chain joins TRBV6-5 and TRBJ2-7; 11 bases are a match to TRBD2. Trimming took 4 bases from V and 2 from J; bases not matched to a gene: 7. This CDR3 region has 16 residues. Germline CDR1 is MNHEY and CDR2 is SVGAGI. This chain's CDR3 is CASSSTSGSHPYEQYF. The CDR3 DNA reads as TGTGCCAGCAGTTCCACTAGCGGGAGTCACCCCTACGAGCAGTACTTC.

The rearrangement joins TRBV20-1 to TRBJ1-2; D possibly corresponds to TRBD1 (5 bases). This CDR3 is built from 17 residues. Germline V gene lookup returns CDR1 DFQATT and CDR2 SNEGSKA (reference sequence). V was shortened by 6 bases and J by 3 bases, with 26 bases between the two germline ends. The CDR3 spells CSASGTPTLTEDYGYTF. In DNA form, the CDR3 reads TGCAGTGCATCAGGGACCCCTACTCTCACCGAGGACTATGGCTACACCTTC.

This clonotype was seen more than once but under ten times. The V and J genes are TRBV27 and TRBJ2-1; D ambiguous. This CDR3 is 13 amino acids long. Germline-derived CDR1 and CDR2 are MNHEY and SMNVEV (reference sequence). Trimming left V 4 bases short and J 6 bases short, with 10 bases between. The CDR3 DNA follows: TGTGCCAGCAGTTGGGCGAGTCTCAATGAGCAGTTCTTC. Its protein is CASSWASLNEQFF.

The sample holds many counts of this clonotype. This chain uses TRBV20-1 with TRBJ1-2; D not resolved. V dropped 3 bases and J dropped 1 base, with 9 bases sitting between them. CDR3 size: 13 residues. Germline CDR1 is DFQATT and CDR2 is SNEGSKA (reference sequence). The CDR3 nucleotides read TGCAGTGCTAGTGGGCAGCTTAACTATGGCTACACCTTC. It specifies CSASGQLNYGYTF.

The chain is built from TRBV20-1 and TRBJ2-1; 12 nucleotides match TRBD2. The V gene's germline CDR1 is DFQATT and CDR2 SNEGSKA (reference sequence). The CDR3 is 12 amino acids. V lost 7 bases and J lost 9; bases outside the gene matches: 4. The DNA for the CDR3 is TGCAGTGGACTAGCGGGAGATAGTGAGCAGTTCTTC. Its translation is CSGLAGDSEQFF.

Concerning this clonotype: A read error is possible here, since a much larger clone lies one base away. This chain joins TRBV29-1 and TRBJ1-1, with a tentative D call TRBD1 (5 bases). V lost 6 bases, J lost 7 bases, and 12 bases lay in between. The CDR3 has 11 amino acids. Germline V gives CDR1 SQVTM, CDR2 ANQGSEA. CDR3 sequence (DNA): TGCAGCGTGTGCGACAGTTGTGAAGCTTTCTTT. This codes for CSVCDSCEAFF.